This TCR beta chain was identified during a study of blood T cell repertoires in COVID-19. Study summary: T cells, B-cell-depleted T cells, or PBMCs supplied cDNA or gDNA.

Here immunoSEQ multiplex PCR was the method, and the copy in TCRdb shows in-frame clones only, minus some. The sample includes hundreds of thousands of clones, around nine tenths of them seen just once. V was cut by 4 bases and J by 8 bases, with 14 bases left in between. From germline, CDR1 is SGHTA and CDR2 FQGTGA. The CDR3 consists of 13 residues. The chain couples TRBV7-3 to TRBJ1-1; D perhaps matches TRBD1 (6 bases). Sequenced: peripheral blood. The sequence was collected from a woman between 50 and 59 years old with COVID-19, enrolled during active disease. The CDR3 coding sequence is TGTGCCAGCAGCTCCGGTTTAGGGACAGAAGCTTTCTTT. Residues: CASSSGLGTEAFF.